Shown below are 21 T cell receptor beta chains from a single sample sequenced in a study of blood T cells in healthy people across ages. The authors ran a second PCR of about 7 to 11 cycles using a sample-barcoded 5' primer and a J-beta primer mix. From the 5' RACE reads, TCRdb called clonotypes with MiXCR, one entry per CDR3 protein. The table shows under 1,100,000 distinct CDR3 sequences, with about 25% occurring only once. The same data also went into a second study, on T cells of mothers and their children.

Sequences were obtained from blood. The receptors were sampled from a girl aged 2-10 years in good health.

V gene TRBV29-1 combines with J gene TRBJ2-1, with TRBD2 matching over 13 bases. The DNA end is a closer match to TRBJ2-7, so the J assignment may be wrong. The CDR3 sequence is 15 residues long. CDR1 and CDR2 (germline): SQVTM, ANQGSEA. CDR3 protein: CSVEGLAGSLDEQYF. DNA for the CDR3: TGCAGCGTTGAGGGACTAGCGGGAAGTTTAGACGAGCAGTACTTC.

In this sample, this clonotype turned up a few times. J is TRBJ2-3 and V is TRBV19; 8 positions agree with TRBD2. Per germline, CDR1 LNHDA and CDR2 SQIVND (reference sequence). Unmatched junction bases numbered 4, after V lost 3 bases and J lost 5 bases. This CDR3 is built from 14 residues. The CDR3 spells CASSIGGAIDTQYF. CDR3 DNA: TGTGCCAGTAGTATCGGGGGGGCGATAGATACGCAGTATTTT.

V usage is TRBV27 and J usage is TRBJ2-7; no firm D call. Deletions cut 0 bases from V and 2 bases from J, with 11 bases between. This CDR3 has 15 amino acids. CDR1 and CDR2 from the germline V gene are MNHEY and SMNVEV (reference sequence). CDR3 sequence: CASSLSPSMAYEQYF. In DNA form, the CDR3 reads TGTGCCAGCAGTTTATCTCCTTCTATGGCCTACGAGCAGTACTTC.

The CDR3 DNA sequence: TGTGCCAGCAGTTTTATGGCGGGCACAGATACGCAGTATTTT. Translation: CASSFMAGTDTQYF. This chain links TRBV27 with TRBJ2-3, with D hard to call. Germline V gene lookup returns CDR1 MNHEY and CDR2 SMNVEV (reference sequence). V was pared by 3 bases and J by 1 base, with 8 bases between. The CDR3 runs 14 residues.

The V and J genes are TRBV12-3 or TRBV12-4 and TRBJ1-1; D perhaps matches TRBD1 (5 bases). This CDR3 spans 14 amino acids. The V end lost 6 bases, the J end lost 3 bases, and 14 bases lay between the germline ends. In DNA, the CDR3 is TGTGCCAGCAGAATCGGGACGGAGGACACTGAAGCTTTCTTT. Protein: CASRIGTEDTEAFF.

This clonotype was recorded a few times. V usage is TRBV9 and J usage is TRBJ1-2, with D perhaps TRBD1 (5 bases). The CDR3 covers 15 residues. Trimming removed 2 bases from V and 2 bases from J, with 13 bases in between. Germline CDR1 is SGDLS and CDR2 is YYNGEE. The CDR3 nucleotides read TGTGCCAGCAGCGTTGTCCCGGGGGGGAACTATGGCTACACCTTC. Translating it yields CASSVVPGGNYGYTF. Together with reference TRBV9 and TRBJ1-2, the CDR3 gives the full variable domain: DSGVTQTPKHLITATGQRVTLRCSPRSGDLSVYWYQQSLDQGLQFLIQYYNGEERAKGNILERFSAQQFPDLHSELNLSSLELGDSALYFCASSVVPGGNYGYTFGSGTRLTVV.

This rearrangement joins TRBV28 to TRBJ2-7; the match to TRBD2 covers 8 bases. V lost 6 bases, J lost 3 bases, and 19 bases stayed unmatched. Germline V gene sequence: CDR1 MDHEN, CDR2 SYDVKM. The CDR3 is made up of 18 amino acids. CDR3 bases: TGTGCCAGCAGCTCCCCATCCGGGCTAGCGGGTGTACTCTACGAGCAGTACTTC. Translation gives CASSSPSGLAGVLYEQYF.

This chain links TRBV7-9 with TRBJ2-7, with 7 bases lining up with TRBD1. The CDR3 has 12 amino acids. Per germline, CDR1 SEHNR and CDR2 FQNEAQ (reference sequence). The V gene end was trimmed by 7 bases and the J gene end by 5 bases; junction bases not matched to a gene: 5. DNA of the CDR3: TGTGCCAGCACCGGGACAGATGACGAGCAGTACTTC. Protein sequence: CASTGTDDEQYF.

The chain combines TRBV3-1 with TRBJ1-1; D remains unclear. The CDR3 extends over 12 amino acids. The V gene's germline CDR1 is LGHDT and CDR2 YNNKEL (reference sequence). V shed 2 bases and J shed 5 bases, with 6 bases lying between them. The CDR3 is CASSQWDTEAFF. CDR3 DNA sequence: TGTGCCAGCAGCCAATGGGATACTGAAGCTTTCTTT.

The chain uses TRBV5-1 and TRBJ2-2; no clear D gene. Germline V lookup: CDR1 SGHRS, CDR2 YFSETQ. The CDR3 totals 13 residues. V lost 4 bases, J lost 7 bases, and 11 bases lay in between. As DNA, the CDR3 is TGCGCCAGCAGCCCATCGGGTGACGGGGAGCTGTTTTTT. Protein: CASSPSGDGELFF.

This clonotype was seen a few times. The chain is built from TRBV14 and TRBJ2-1; 7 bases agree with TRBD1. J was trimmed by 10 bases and V by 4 bases; bases with no gene match: 10. CDR1 is SGHDN and CDR2 is FVKESK in the germline V gene. The CDR3 is made up of 14 amino acids. The CDR3 spells CASSPMTGLVEQFF. The CDR3 coding sequence is TGTGCCAGCAGCCCGATGACAGGGTTGGTGGAGCAGTTCTTC.

This clonotype was picked up a small number of times. The CDR3 spells CASSQGTGEQFF. CDR3 DNA: TGTGCCAGCAGCCAAGGGACGGGCGAGCAGTTCTTC. The gene calls are TRBV7-9 and TRBJ2-5; tentatively, D is TRBD1 or TRBD2 (5 bases each). The J call is uncertain, as TRBJ2-1 better fits the DNA end. The CDR3 length is 12 residues. CDR1 and CDR2 (germline): SEHNR, FQNEAQ (reference sequence).

This clonotype was picked up a small number of times. The rearrangement links TRBV11-2 to TRBJ2-5; either TRBD1 or TRBD2 may supply D (7 bases each). In germline, CDR1 is SGHAT, CDR2 FQNNGV. The V gene lost 5 bases and the J gene lost 4 bases, with 23 bases spanning the gap. CDR3 length: 17 amino acids. DNA for the CDR3: TGTGCCAGCAGCCCAGGGGGGGTGTGGGGGCTATCAGAGACCCAGTACTTC. It codes for CASSPGGVWGLSETQYF.

This clonotype was seen more than once but under ten times. The chain links TRBV24-1 to TRBJ2-1, with 10 positions matching TRBD2. CDR1 and CDR2 from the germline V gene are KGHDR and SFDVKD. This CDR3 is built from 15 residues. After removal of 7 bases from V and 8 bases from J, the junction contained 10 bases not matched to a gene. The CDR3 bases are TGTGCCACCAGAGAAGGACTAGCGGATACGGATGAGCAGTTCTTC. Translated: CATREGLADTDEQFF.

This chain joins TRBV20-1 and TRBJ1-5; possible D gene TRBD1, 5 bases. Germline V gene lookup returns CDR1 DFQATT and CDR2 SNEGSKA (reference sequence). Trimming stripped 4 bases from V and 2 bases from J, with 12 bases between. This CDR3 spans 14 amino acids. CDR3: CSATQGQGNQPQHF. The CDR3 DNA reads TGCAGTGCTACCCAGGGTCAGGGCAATCAGCCCCAGCATTTT.

The chain uses TRBV6-5 and TRBJ1-1, with D tentatively TRBD1 (5 bases). The germline V and J ends were trimmed by 9 bases and 5 bases, with 7 bases remaining between them. The germline gives CDR1 MNHEY, CDR2 SVGAGI. This CDR3 region has 10 residues. The CDR3 sequence: CARGGTEAFF. The CDR3 DNA sequence: TGTGCCAGGGGGGGGACTGAAGCTTTCTTT.

V is TRBV29-1 and J is TRBJ2-2; D unclear. The CDR3 consists of 14 residues. Germline V gives CDR1 SQVTM, CDR2 ANQGSEA. Trimming cost V 4 bases and J 5 bases, with 14 bases left between them. CDR3 in amino acids: CSVGIGSATGELFF. In nucleotides, the CDR3 is TGCAGCGTTGGGATAGGGTCAGCTACCGGGGAGCTGTTTTTT.

The CDR3 protein is CASSQSLGGSNTGELFF. In nucleotides, the CDR3 is TGCGCCAGCAGCCAATCCTTGGGGGGGTCGAACACCGGGGAGCTGTTTTTT. V gene TRBV4-1 combines with J gene TRBJ2-2; TRBD2 matches at 7 bases. This CDR3 has 17 amino acids. The junction had 6 bases not matched to a gene; V was cut back by 2 bases and J by 0 bases. Germline V CDR1 and CDR2: MGHRA, YSYEKL.

This clonotype showed up many times. This sequence joins TRBV10-3 and TRBJ1-1; TRBD1 matches at 9 bases. J lost 4 bases, V lost 6 bases, and 12 bases had no gene match. The CDR3 runs 16 residues. The germline V gene has CDR1 ENHRY and CDR2 SYGVKD. The CDR3 coding sequence is TGTGCCATCAGGAATAAAGACAGGGGGATCGGCACTGAAGCTTTCTTT. Translated: CAIRNKDRGIGTEAFF.

This chain connects TRBV25-1 to TRBJ1-2; D uncertain. The CDR3 length is 12 residues. In germline, CDR1 is MGHDK, CDR2 SYGVNS. V was trimmed by 0 bases and J by 6 bases, leaving 5 bases between them. DNA for the CDR3: TGTGCCAGCAGTGAATATAAAAATGGCTACACCTTC. This translates into CASSEYKNGYTF.

The chain has TRBV25-1 and TRBJ2-1; TRBD1 or TRBD2 may be the D gene (6 bases each). CDR3 length equals 15 residues. V lost 3 bases, J lost 4 bases, and 13 bases lay in between. The germline gives CDR1 MGHDK, CDR2 SYGVNS. In DNA, the CDR3 is TGTGCCAGCAGTGATGTAGGAGGGGGGTACAATGAGCAGTTCTTC. It specifies CASSDVGGGYNEQFF.